A single TCR beta chain is shown here with its context. The data belong to a study of identical twins. TCRdb analysed the 5' RACE reads with MiXCR anew, one entry per CDR3 protein. The sample consists of roughly 770,000 distinct CDR3 sequences, 15% to 20% of them appearing once. This sample also belongs to another study, concerning T cells expressing NK-cell markers.

Sequenced: PBMCs. The origin of this receptor is a woman between 18 and 30 years old in good health.

Here the CDR3 reads CASSLGPGSYNSPLHF. The DNA of the CDR3 is TGCGCCAGCTCCCTCGGCCCGGGATCCTATAATTCACCCCTCCACTTT. This chain uses TRBV10-2 with TRBJ1-6; D remains ambiguous. The CDR3 contains 16 residues. Germline values: CDR1 WSHSY, CDR2 SAAADI. Trimming pared 8 bases from V and 1 base from J, leaving 15 bases between.